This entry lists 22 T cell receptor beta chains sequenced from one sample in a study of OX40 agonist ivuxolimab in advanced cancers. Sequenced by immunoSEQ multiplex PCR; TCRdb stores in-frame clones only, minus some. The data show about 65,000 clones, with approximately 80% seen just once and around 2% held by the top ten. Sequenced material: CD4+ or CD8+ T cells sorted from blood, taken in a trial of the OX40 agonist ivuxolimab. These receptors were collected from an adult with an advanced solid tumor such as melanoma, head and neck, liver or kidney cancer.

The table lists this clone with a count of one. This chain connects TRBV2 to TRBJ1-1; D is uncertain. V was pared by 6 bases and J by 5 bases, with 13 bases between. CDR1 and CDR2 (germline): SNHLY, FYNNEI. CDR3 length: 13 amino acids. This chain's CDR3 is CASSAGLGTEAFF. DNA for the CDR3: TGTGCCAGCAGCGCCGGTCTTGGGACTGAAGCTTTCTTT.

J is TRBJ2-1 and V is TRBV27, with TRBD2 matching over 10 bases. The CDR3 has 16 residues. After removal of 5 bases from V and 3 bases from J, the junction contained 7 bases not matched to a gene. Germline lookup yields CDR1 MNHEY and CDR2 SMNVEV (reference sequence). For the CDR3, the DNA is TGTGCCAGCAGTGCAGCGGGAGGGAAGGGCTACAATGAGCAGTTCTTC. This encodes CASSAAGGKGYNEQFF.

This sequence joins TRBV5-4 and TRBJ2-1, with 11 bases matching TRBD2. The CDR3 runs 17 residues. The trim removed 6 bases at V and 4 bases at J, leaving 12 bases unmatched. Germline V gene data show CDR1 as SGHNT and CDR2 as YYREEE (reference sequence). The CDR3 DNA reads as TGTGCCAGCACCCGCGGGGCGGGACTAGCGGATTACAATGAGCAGTTCTTC. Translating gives CASTRGAGLADYNEQFF.

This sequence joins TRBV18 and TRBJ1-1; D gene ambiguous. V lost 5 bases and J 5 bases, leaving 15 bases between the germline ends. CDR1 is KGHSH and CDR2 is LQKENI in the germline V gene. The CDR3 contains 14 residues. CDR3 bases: TGTGCCAGCTCAGTGGGCCTGGCACAGACTGAAGCTTTCTTT. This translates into CASSVGLAQTEAFF.

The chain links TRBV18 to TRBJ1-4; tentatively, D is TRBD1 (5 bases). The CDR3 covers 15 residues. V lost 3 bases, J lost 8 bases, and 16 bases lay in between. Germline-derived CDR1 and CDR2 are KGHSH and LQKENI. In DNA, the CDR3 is TGTGCCAGCTCACCGGGGCAGGGTGACGGGGAAAAACTGTTTTTT. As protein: CASSPGQGDGEKLFF.

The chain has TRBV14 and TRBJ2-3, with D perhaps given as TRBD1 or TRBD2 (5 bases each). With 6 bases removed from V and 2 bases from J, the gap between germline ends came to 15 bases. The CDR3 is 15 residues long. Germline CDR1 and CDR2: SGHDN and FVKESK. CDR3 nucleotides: TGTGCCAGCAGTCCGGGGCGTTTCTTCACAGATACGCAGTATTTT. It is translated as CASSPGRFFTDTQYF.

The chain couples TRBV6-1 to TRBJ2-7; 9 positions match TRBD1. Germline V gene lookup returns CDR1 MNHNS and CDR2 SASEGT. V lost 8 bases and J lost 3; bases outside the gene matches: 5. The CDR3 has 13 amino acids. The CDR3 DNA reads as TGTGCCAGCTCCCGGGACAGGGTCTACGAGCAGTACTTC. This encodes CASSRDRVYEQYF.

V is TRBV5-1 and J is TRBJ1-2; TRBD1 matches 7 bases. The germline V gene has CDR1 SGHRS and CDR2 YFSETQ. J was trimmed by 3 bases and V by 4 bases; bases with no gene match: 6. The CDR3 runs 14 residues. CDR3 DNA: TGCGCCAGCAGCAGGGGACAGCACGACTATGGCTACACCTTC. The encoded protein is CASSRGQHDYGYTF.

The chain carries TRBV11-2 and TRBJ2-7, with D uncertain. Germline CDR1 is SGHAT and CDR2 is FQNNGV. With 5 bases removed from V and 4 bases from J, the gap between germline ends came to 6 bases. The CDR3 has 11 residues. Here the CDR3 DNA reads TGTGCCAGCAGCCAGTTGTACGAGCAGTACTTC. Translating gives CASSQLYEQYF.

CDR3 in amino acids: CASSPRLAGVSYEQYF. The CDR3 DNA reads TGTGCCAGCAGCCCTAGACTAGCGGGAGTGAGCTACGAGCAGTACTTC. The chain recombines TRBV11-2 with TRBJ2-7, with 12 bases matching TRBD2. V lost 5 bases and J lost 3; bases outside the gene matches: 8. This CDR3 contains 16 residues. Germline CDR1 is SGHAT and CDR2 is FQNNGV.

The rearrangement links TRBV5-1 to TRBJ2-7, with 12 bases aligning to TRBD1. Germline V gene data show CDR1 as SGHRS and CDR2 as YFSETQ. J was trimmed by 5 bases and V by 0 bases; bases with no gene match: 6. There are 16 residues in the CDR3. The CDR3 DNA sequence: TGCGCCAGCAGCTTGGGGGGGACAGGGGGCTGGGACGAGCAGTACGTC. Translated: CASSLGGTGGWDEQYV.

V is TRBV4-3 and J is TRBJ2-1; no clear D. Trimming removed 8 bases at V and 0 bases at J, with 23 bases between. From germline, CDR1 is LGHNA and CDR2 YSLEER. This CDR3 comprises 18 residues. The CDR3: CASSSTVGSVSSYNEQFF. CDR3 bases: TGCGCCAGCTCCTCAACAGTGGGTTCCGTAAGCTCCTACAATGAGCAGTTCTTC.

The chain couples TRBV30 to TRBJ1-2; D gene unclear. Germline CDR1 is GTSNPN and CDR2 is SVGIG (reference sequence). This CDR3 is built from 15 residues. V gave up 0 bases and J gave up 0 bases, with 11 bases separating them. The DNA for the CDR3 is TGTGCCTGGAGTGTACTTTTTTCTTCTAACTATGGCTACACCTTC. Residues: CAWSVLFSSNYGYTF.

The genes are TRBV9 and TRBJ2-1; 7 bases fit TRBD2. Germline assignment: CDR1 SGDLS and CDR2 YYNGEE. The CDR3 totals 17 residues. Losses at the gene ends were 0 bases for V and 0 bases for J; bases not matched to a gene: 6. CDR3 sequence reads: CASSVGLADSSYNEQFF. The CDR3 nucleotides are TGTGCCAGCAGCGTAGGCCTAGCGGATAGCTCCTACAATGAGCAGTTCTTC.

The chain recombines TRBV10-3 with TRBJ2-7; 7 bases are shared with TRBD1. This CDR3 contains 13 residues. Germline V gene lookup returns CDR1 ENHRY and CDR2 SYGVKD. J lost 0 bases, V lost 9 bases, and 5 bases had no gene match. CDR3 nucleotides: TGTGCCATTGGGACAGCTAGCTCCTACGAGCAGTACTTC. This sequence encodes CAIGTASSYEQYF.

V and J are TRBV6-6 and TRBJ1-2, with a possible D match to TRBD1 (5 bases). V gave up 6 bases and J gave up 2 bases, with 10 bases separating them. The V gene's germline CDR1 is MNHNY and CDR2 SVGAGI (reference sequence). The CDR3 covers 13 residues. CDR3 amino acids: CASSLRENYGYTF. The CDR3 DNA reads TGTGCCAGCAGCCTCAGGGAAAACTATGGCTACACCTTC.

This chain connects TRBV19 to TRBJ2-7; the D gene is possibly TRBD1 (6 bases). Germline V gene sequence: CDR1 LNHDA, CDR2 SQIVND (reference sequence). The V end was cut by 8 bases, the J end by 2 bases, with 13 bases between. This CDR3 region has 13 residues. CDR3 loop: CASAGTYPYEQYF. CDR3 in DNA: TGTGCCAGTGCTGGGACATACCCCTACGAGCAGTACTTC.

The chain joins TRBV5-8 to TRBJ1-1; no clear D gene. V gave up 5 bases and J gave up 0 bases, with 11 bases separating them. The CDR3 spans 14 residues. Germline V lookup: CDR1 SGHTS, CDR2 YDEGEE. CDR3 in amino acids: CASRTGRLNTEAFF. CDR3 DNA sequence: TGTGCCAGCAGAACCGGACGGTTGAACACTGAAGCTTTCTTT. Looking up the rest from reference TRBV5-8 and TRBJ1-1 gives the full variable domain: EAGVTQSPTHLIKTRGQQATLRCSPISGHTSVYWYQQALGLGLQFLLWYDEGEERNRGNFPPRFSGRQFPNYSSELNVNALELEDSALYLCASRTGRLNTEAFFGQGTRLTVV.

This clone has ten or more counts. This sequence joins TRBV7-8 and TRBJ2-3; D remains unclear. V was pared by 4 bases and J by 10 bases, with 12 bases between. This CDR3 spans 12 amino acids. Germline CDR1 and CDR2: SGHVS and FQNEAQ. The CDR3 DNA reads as TGTGCCAGCAGCTCACATGGGGTTTCGCAGTATTTT. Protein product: CASSSHGVSQYF.

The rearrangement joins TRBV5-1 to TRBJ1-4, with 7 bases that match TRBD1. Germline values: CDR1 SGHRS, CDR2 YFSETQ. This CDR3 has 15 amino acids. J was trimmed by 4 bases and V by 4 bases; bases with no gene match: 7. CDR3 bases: TGCGCCAGCAGCCCGATGACAGGGTTTAATGAAAAACTGTTTTTT. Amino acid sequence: CASSPMTGFNEKLFF.

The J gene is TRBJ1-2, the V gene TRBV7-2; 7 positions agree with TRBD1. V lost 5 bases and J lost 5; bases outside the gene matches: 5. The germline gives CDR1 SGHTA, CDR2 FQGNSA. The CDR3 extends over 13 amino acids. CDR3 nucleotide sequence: TGTGCCAGCAGCCCGGGACAGTCATATGGCTACACCTTC. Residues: CASSPGQSYGYTF. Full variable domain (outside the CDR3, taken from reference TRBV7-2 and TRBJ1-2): GAGVSQSPSNKVTEKGKDVELRCDPISGHTALYWYRQSLGQGLEFLIYFQGNSAPDKSGLPSDRFSAERTGGSVSTLTIQRTQQEDSAVYLCASSPGQSYGYTFGSGTRLTVV.

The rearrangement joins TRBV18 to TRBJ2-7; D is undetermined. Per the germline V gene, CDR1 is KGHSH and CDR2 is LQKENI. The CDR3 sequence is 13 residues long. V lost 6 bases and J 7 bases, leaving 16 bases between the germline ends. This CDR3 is CASSPRYLGEQYF. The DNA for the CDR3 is TGTGCCAGCTCCCCCAGGTACTTGGGGGAGCAGTACTTC.